This TCR beta chain originates from a study of CD4 and CD8 cells across lung adenocarcinoma regions. The CDR3 contains 15 residues. CDR1 is MNHNS and CDR2 is SASEGT in the germline V gene. Via MiXCR, TCRdb re-called the PCR reads, giving one row per CDR3 protein. The sample records some 7,000 distinct CDR3 sequences, roughly 54% being singletons. The patients had localized lung adenocarcinoma, a non-small cell subtype. This clonotype was recorded a few times. The sequence was obtained from a male donor with lung adenocarcinoma. The CD4 and CD8 labels of this study may be unreliable. Source material: CD8+ T cells from the center of a lung tumor. The chain uses TRBV6-1 and TRBJ2-5; tentative D call: TRBD1 (6 bases). The last part of the DNA fits TRBJ2-1 better; the J call may be wrong. The CDR3 region is CASSEGSGAQETQFF. In DNA form, the CDR3 reads TGTGCCAGCAGTGAAGGGTCAGGGGCCCAAGAGACCCAGTTCTTC.